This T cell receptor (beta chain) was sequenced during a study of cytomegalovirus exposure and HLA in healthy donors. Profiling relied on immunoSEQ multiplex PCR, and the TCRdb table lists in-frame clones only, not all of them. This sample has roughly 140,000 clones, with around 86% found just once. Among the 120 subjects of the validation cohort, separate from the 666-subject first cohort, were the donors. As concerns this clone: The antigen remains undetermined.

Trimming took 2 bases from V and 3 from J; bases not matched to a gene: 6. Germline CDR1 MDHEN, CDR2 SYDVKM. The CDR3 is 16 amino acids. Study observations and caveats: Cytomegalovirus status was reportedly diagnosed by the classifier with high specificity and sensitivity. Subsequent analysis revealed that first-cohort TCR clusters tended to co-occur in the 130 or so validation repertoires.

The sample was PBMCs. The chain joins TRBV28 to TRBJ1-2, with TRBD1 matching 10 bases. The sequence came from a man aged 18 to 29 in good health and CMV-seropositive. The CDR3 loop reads CASSLTPGQGYYGYTF. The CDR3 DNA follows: TGTGCCAGCAGTTTAACCCCGGGACAGGGGTACTATGGCTACACCTTC.